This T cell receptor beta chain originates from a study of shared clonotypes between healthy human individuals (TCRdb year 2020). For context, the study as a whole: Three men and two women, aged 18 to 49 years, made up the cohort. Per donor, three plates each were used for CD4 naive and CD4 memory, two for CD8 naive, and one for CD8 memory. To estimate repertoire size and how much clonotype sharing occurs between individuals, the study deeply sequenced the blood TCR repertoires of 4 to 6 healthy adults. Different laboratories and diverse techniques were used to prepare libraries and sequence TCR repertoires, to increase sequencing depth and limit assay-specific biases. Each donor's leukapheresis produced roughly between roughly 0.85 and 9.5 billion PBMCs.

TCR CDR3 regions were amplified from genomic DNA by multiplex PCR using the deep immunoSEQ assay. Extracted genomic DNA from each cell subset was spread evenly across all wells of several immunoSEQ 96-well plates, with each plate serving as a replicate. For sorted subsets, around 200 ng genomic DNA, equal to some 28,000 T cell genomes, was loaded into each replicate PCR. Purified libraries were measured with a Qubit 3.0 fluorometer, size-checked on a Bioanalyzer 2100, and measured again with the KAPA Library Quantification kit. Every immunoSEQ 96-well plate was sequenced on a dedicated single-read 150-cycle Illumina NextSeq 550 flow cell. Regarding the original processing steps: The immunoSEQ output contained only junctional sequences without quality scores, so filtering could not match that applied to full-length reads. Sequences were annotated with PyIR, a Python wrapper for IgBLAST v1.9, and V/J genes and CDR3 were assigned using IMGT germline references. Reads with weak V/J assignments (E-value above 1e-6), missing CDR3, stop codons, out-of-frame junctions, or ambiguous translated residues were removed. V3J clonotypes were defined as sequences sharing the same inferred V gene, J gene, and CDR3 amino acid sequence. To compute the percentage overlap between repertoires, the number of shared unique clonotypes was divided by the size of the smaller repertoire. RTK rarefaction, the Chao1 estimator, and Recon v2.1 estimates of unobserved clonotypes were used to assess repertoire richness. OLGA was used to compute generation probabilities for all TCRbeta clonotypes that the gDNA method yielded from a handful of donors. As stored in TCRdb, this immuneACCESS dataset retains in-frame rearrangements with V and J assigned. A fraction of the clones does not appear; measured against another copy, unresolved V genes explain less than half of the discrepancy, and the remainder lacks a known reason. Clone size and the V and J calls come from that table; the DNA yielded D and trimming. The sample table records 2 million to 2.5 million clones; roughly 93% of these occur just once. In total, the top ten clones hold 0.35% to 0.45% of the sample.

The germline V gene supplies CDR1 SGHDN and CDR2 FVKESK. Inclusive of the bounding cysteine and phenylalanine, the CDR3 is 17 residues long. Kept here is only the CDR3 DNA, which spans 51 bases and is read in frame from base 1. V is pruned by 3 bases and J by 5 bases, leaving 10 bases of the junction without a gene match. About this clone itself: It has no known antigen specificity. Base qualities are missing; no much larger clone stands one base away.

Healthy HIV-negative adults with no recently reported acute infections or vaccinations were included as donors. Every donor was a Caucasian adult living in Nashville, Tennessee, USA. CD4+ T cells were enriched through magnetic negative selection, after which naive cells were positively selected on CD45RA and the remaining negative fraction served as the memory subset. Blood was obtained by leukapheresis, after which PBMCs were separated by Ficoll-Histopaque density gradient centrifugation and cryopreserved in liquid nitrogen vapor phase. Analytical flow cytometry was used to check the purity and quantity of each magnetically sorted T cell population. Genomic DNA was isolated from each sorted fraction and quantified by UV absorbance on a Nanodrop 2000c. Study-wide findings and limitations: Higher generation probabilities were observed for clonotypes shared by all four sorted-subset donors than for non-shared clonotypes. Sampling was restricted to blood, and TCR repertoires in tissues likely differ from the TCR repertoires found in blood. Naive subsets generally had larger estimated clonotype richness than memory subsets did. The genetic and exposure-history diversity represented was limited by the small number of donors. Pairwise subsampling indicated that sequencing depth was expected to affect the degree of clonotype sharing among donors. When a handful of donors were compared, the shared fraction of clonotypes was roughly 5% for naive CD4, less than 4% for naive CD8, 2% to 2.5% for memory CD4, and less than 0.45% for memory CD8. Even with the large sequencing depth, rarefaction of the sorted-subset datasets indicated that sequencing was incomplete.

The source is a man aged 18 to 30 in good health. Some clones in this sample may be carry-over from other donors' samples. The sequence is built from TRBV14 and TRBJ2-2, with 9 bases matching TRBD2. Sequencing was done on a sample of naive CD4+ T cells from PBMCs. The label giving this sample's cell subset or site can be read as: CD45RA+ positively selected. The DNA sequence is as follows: TGTGCCAGCAGCCAGTATTTGCTAGCGGGAAGGACCGGGGAGCTGTTTTTT. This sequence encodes CASSQYLLAGRTGELFF.